This entry features one T cell receptor beta chain sequence. Its target is unknown. This specimen belongs to a study of T-cell memory formation after mild COVID-19. The wider study: Clusters of TCRs were largely donor specific. Whole-study results and caveats: Researchers report contracting CD4+ clones mostly in CM and EM, with CD8+ clones in EMRA.

The CDR3 totals 17 residues. CDR1 is DFQATT, CDR2 SNEGSKA, per germline (reference sequence). V shed 6 bases and J 0 bases; nucleotides not matched to a gene: 13. It was 5'RACE with constant-segment primers that produced the TCR alpha and TCR beta cDNA libraries, which carried sample barcodes and UMIs. TCRdb reanalysed the 5' RACE reads using MiXCR and keeps one entry per CDR3 protein. The sample lists 40,000 to 60,000 distinct CDR3 sequences; over 8.5% were seen once. The specimen sequenced was PBMCs or a T cell subset sorted from them (not recorded which). The TCR comes from an adult woman who had mild COVID-19 (a few samples of this study predate the infection). Cell type and time point are not known. The chain couples TRBV20-1 to TRBJ1-5, with 8 bases identical to TRBD1. This CDR3 is CSASRGTGHYSNQPQHF. In DNA form, the CDR3 reads TGCAGTGCCTCGCGCGGGACAGGTCACTATAGCAATCAGCCCCAGCATTTT.